These 28 T cell receptor beta chains originate from one sample sequenced in a study of T cells in Graves' hyperthyroidism and ophthalmopathy. Amplified regions were TCR beta CDR3 sequences from RNA transcripts. TCR CDR3 regions were first amplified by RT-PCR with HTBI primers. TCRdb analysed the multiplex PCR reads with MiXCR anew, one entry per CDR3 protein. The sample contains about 640,000 distinct CDR3 sequences, roughly 20% of which appear only once. The sequencing sample was made of blood. These receptors came from a man aged 25-40 years with Graves' ophthalmopathy.

The V and J genes are TRBV6-1 and TRBJ2-7; D is tentatively TRBD1 or TRBD2 (5 bases each). Germline V gene data show CDR1 as MNHNS and CDR2 as SASEGT. V was pared by 2 bases and J by 3 bases, with 23 bases between. The CDR3 consists of 18 residues. The CDR3 nucleotides read TGTGCCAGCAGTGAATGGGAAAGGGACCCATTAATCCACTACGAGCAGTACTTC. Its protein product is CASSEWERDPLIHYEQYF.

Worth noting for this clonotype: Mismatch with germline at one junction end may stem from a read error. The chain is built from TRBV6-2 or TRBV6-3 and TRBJ2-7; the D gene could be TRBD1 or TRBD2 (5 bases each). The CDR3 consists of 14 residues. Germline assignment: CDR1 MNHEY and CDR2 SVGEGT. The DNA of the CDR3 is TGTGCCATATCTACCCGGGACGGATCCTACGAGCGGTACTTC. Translating gives CAISTRDGSYERYF.

This clonotype was seen many times. The J gene is TRBJ2-1, the V gene TRBV5-1; 8 bases are shared with TRBD1. Looked up from germline, CDR1 is SGHRS and CDR2 is YFSETQ. CDR3 size: 12 residues. The junction had 2 bases not matched to a gene; V was cut back by 6 bases and J by 6 bases. CDR3 nucleotides: TGCGCCAGCATCGACAGGGGCAATGAGCAGTTCTTC. Amino acids: CASIDRGNEQFF.

At least ten counts were recorded for this clonotype. The chain is built from TRBV28 and TRBJ2-7; D not resolved. Germline V gene lookup returns CDR1 MDHEN and CDR2 SYDVKM. There are 14 residues in the CDR3. Trimming pared 5 bases from V and 0 bases from J, leaving 11 bases between. CDR3 DNA: TGTGCCAGCAGTCCGCAGGTTTACTCCTACGAGCAGTACTTC. It yields the protein CASSPQVYSYEQYF.

This clonotype was found a few times. V gene TRBV28 combines with J gene TRBJ2-3; D is undetermined. The CDR3 runs 14 residues. Trimming removed 10 bases from V and 5 bases from J, with 19 bases in between. Looked up from germline, CDR1 is MDHEN and CDR2 is SYDVKM. CDR3 nucleotide sequence: TGTGCCACCAATCCAGTAAAGTGGGAAGATACGCAGTATTTT. It codes for CATNPVKWEDTQYF. Full variable domain (rest looked up from reference TRBV28 and TRBJ2-3): DVKVTQSSRYLVKRTGEKVFLECVQDMDHENMFWYRQDPGLGLRLIYFSYDVKMKEKGDIPEGYSVSREKKERFSLILESASTNQTSMYLCATNPVKWEDTQYFGPGTRLTVL.

This clonotype was found many times. The chain employs TRBV12-3 or TRBV12-4 and TRBJ2-7; 7 nucleotides align to TRBD2. V was pared by 3 bases and J by 4 bases, with 18 bases of the junction left unmatched. The CDR3 is made up of 18 amino acids. The CDR3 loop is CASSFQLLATRGGYEQYF. CDR3 sequence (DNA): TGTGCCAGCAGTTTTCAGCTACTAGCTACGCGGGGAGGGTACGAGCAGTACTTC.

The CDR3 DNA reads TGTGCCAGCAGCTTGGGGGGACAGGGAGACTATGGCTACACCTTC. It yields the protein CASSLGGQGDYGYTF. This chain uses TRBV5-4 with TRBJ1-2, with 9 bases fitting TRBD1. Germline loops: CDR1 SGHNT, CDR2 YYREEE (reference sequence). The V and J ends lost 0 bases and 3 bases, in that order; junction bases with no gene match: 3. The CDR3 contains 15 residues.

The chain has TRBV20-1 and TRBJ2-5; 14 bases are shared with TRBD2. In germline, CDR1 is DFQATT, CDR2 SNEGSKA (reference sequence). V was pared by 0 bases and J by 6 bases, with 3 bases of the junction left unmatched. The CDR3 length is 15 residues. CDR3 sequence reads: CSAREGTSGRKTQYF. The CDR3 DNA reads as TGCAGTGCTAGAGAGGGGACTAGCGGGAGAAAGACCCAGTACTTC.

The sample holds many counts of this clonotype. This chain links TRBV20-1 with TRBJ2-3, with 10 bases lining up with TRBD2. Germline V gene sequence: CDR1 DFQATT, CDR2 SNEGSKA (reference sequence). The CDR3 has 14 residues. CDR3 in amino acids: CSRPSGSVADTQYF. The CDR3 DNA sequence: TGCAGCCGACCTAGCGGGAGTGTGGCAGATACGCAGTATTTT.

This clonotype was seen a few times. V gene TRBV19 combines with J gene TRBJ1-2; 7 bases line up with TRBD1. Germline loops: CDR1 LNHDA, CDR2 SQIVND (reference sequence). This CDR3 is 13 amino acids long. The V and J ends lost 5 bases and 7 bases, in that order; junction bases with no gene match: 7. The CDR3 region has the DNA TGTGCCAGTAGTCCCAGGACAGGTCGTGGCTACACCTTC. Translated: CASSPRTGRGYTF.

This clonotype showed up just a few times. The chain uses TRBV6-1 and TRBJ2-7, with 9 bases identical to TRBD1. The V gene's germline CDR1 is MNHNS and CDR2 SASEGT. CDR3 length: 14 residues. V gave up 6 bases and J gave up 3 bases; unmatched junction bases: 6. The CDR3, as DNA: TGTGCCAGCAGCACCGGGACAGGGCTCTACGAGCAGTACTTC. Its protein product is CASSTGTGLYEQYF.

This clonotype was seen more than once but under ten times. The chain combines TRBV6-1 with TRBJ1-2; unclear D gene. V shed 4 bases and J shed 1 base, with 7 bases lying between them. Germline V gives CDR1 MNHNS, CDR2 SASEGT. The CDR3 runs 13 residues. CDR3 sequence: CASSVTYNYGYTF. The DNA of the CDR3 is TGTGCCAGCAGTGTGACCTATAACTATGGCTACACCTTC.

This clonotype has more than one count but fewer than ten. J is TRBJ2-7 and V is TRBV2, with D possibly called TRBD1 or TRBD2 (5 bases each). Trimming took 0 bases from V and 4 from J, leaving 13 bases between them. Germline V lookup: CDR1 SNHLY, CDR2 FYNNEI. This CDR3 has 15 amino acids. The CDR3 coding sequence is TGTGCCAGCAGTGAAGCGCTAGACAGACTATACGAGCAGTACTTC. This codes for CASSEALDRLYEQYF.

This clonotype has a handful of counts. The chain carries TRBV19 and TRBJ1-2; a possible D gene is TRBD1 (6 bases). The CDR3 length is 14 residues. Trimming took off 6 bases at V and 4 bases at J, with 15 bases between the two ends. The germline CDR1 and CDR2 sequences are LNHDA and SQIVND (reference sequence). The CDR3 is CASSPGTTLYGYTF. CDR3 sequence (DNA): TGTGCCAGTAGCCCCGGGACAACACTCTATGGCTACACCTTC. Based on the CDR3 plus reference TRBV19 and TRBJ1-2, the full variable domain is DGGITQSPKYLFRKEGQNVTLSCEQNLNHDAMYWYRQDPGQGLRLIYYSQIVNDFQKGDIAEGYSVSREKKESFPLTVTSAQKNPTAFYLCASSPGTTLYGYTFGSGTRLTVV.

This clonotype was counted many times. No DNA is shown, since the ends of the CDR3 on it are uncertain; the CDR3 is the one TCRdb lists. The CDR3 here is CASSSSTLGVEPQHF. J is TRBJ1-5 and V is TRBV6-1. The length of the CDR3 is 15 amino acids, counting both ends. Germline V lookup: CDR1 MNHNS, CDR2 SASEGT.

V is TRBV10-3 and J is TRBJ1-2; TRBD1 agrees at 7 bases. The junction had 10 bases not matched to a gene; V was cut back by 6 bases and J by 6 bases. This CDR3 has 14 amino acids. The germline gives CDR1 ENHRY, CDR2 SYGVKD. Here the CDR3 DNA reads TGTGCCATCAGCTCCGGCCGAAGGGGGCATGGCTACACCTTC. Residues: CAISSGRRGHGYTF.

The chain employs TRBV24-1 and TRBJ2-1; 10 nucleotides line up with TRBD1. This CDR3 is built from 14 residues. V shed 8 bases and J 9 bases; nucleotides not matched to a gene: 9. From germline, CDR1 is KGHDR and CDR2 SFDVKD. The CDR3, as DNA: TGTGCCACCAAAGACAGGGGGCCAACGGGTGAGCAGTTCTTC. Residues: CATKDRGPTGEQFF.

This clonotype came up a few times. The gene calls are TRBV7-9 and TRBJ1-1; D remains ambiguous. CDR3 length: 14 residues. Germline V gives CDR1 SEHNR, CDR2 FQNEAQ (reference sequence). Trimming took off 8 bases at V and 6 bases at J, with 19 bases between the two ends. The CDR3 protein is CASGEQGWVAEAFF. Written as DNA, the CDR3 is TGTGCCAGCGGAGAACAAGGTTGGGTCGCTGAAGCTTTCTTT.

This clonotype has only a few counts. The chain links TRBV5-1 to TRBJ1-1; 8 bases are a match to TRBD1. The CDR3 contains 15 residues. The V gene's germline CDR1 is SGHRS and CDR2 YFSETQ. The J segment lost 4 bases and the V segment lost 4 bases, leaving 9 bases of the junction unmatched. The CDR3: CASSLQGVRGTEAFF. The CDR3 region has the DNA TGCGCCAGCAGCCTACAGGGGGTCAGAGGCACTGAAGCTTTCTTT.

Concerning this clonotype: Germline and junction disagree at one end, which may indicate a read error. This rearrangement joins TRBV11-2 to TRBJ2-1; 8 nucleotides line up with TRBD2. The length of the CDR3 is 14 residues. Germline CDR1 reads SGHAT; CDR2 reads FQNNGV. The CDR3 region has the DNA TGTGCCAGCAGCCAACGTGTAGCGGGAACAGAGCAGCTCTTC. The encoded protein is CASSQRVAGTEQLF.

A few counts support this clonotype. The chain couples TRBV9 to TRBJ2-2; 7 bases align to TRBD1. The germline CDR1 and CDR2 sequences are SGDLS and YYNGEE. The ends lost 3 bases at V and 7 bases at J; junction bases unmatched: 9. The CDR3 extends over 15 amino acids. CDR3 loop: CASSATGTVGGELFF. The CDR3 DNA is TGTGCCAGCAGCGCCACCGGGACAGTGGGCGGGGAGCTGTTTTTT. Complete variable domain (other parts from reference TRBV9 and TRBJ2-2): DSGVTQTPKHLITATGQRVTLRCSPRSGDLSVYWYQQSLDQGLQFLIQYYNGEERAKGNILERFSAQQFPDLHSELNLSSLELGDSALYFCASSATGTVGGELFFGEGSRLTVL.

This clonotype occurred a few times. The chain couples TRBV15 to TRBJ1-2, with TRBD1 matching over 7 bases. The CDR3 runs 14 residues. After removal of 5 bases from V and 9 bases from J, the junction contained 12 bases not matched to a gene. Germline V gene data show CDR1 as LNHNV and CDR2 as YYDKDF (reference sequence). The CDR3 nucleotides are TGTGCCACCAGCCGTTCCGACAGGGCAACTAGCTACACCTTC. Translation gives CATSRSDRATSYTF.

This clonotype was recorded at least ten times. V and J are TRBV7-2 and TRBJ2-3; possibly TRBD2 for D (5 bases). V lost 6 bases to trimming and J lost 4 bases, with 8 bases between them. Looked up from germline, CDR1 is SGHTA and CDR2 is FQGNSA. This CDR3 has 12 residues. CDR3 sequence: CASRGEPDTQYF. DNA of the CDR3: TGTGCCAGCAGGGGAGAGCCAGATACGCAGTATTTT.

This clonotype was recorded at least ten times. The chain carries TRBV18 and TRBJ2-4; D is perhaps TRBD2 (5 bases). The CDR3 extends over 13 amino acids. Per the germline V gene, CDR1 is KGHSH and CDR2 is LQKENI. Deletions cut 0 bases from V and 9 bases from J, with 9 bases between. CDR3 region: CASSPPGSVIQYF. CDR3 bases: TGTGCCAGCTCACCACCGGGGAGTGTCATTCAGTACTTC.

This clonotype appeared a few times. A read error may produce the germline difference seen at one junction end. V is TRBV24-1 and J is TRBJ2-2; 7 bases fit TRBD1. This CDR3 contains 16 residues. Germline CDR1 and CDR2: KGHDR and SFDVKD. The CDR3 sequence is CASSKQGPMNTGELFF. In DNA, the CDR3 is TGTGCCAGCAGTAAACAGGGGCCGATGAACACCGGGGAGCTGTTTTTT.

In this sample, this clonotype turned up a few times. The chain carries TRBV28 and TRBJ2-6; possible D gene TRBD2, 5 bases. Trimming removed 2 bases from V and 4 bases from J, with 12 bases in between. Per germline, CDR1 MDHEN and CDR2 SYDVKM. The CDR3 runs 16 residues. The CDR3 is CASSLPSEGGANVLTF. The CDR3 DNA reads TGTGCCAGCAGTTTACCCTCCGAGGGCGGGGCCAACGTCCTGACTTTC.

V and J are TRBV12-3 or TRBV12-4 and TRBJ1-3; 7 bases match TRBD1. This CDR3 is built from 16 residues. The V and J ends lost 8 bases and 0 bases, in that order; junction bases with no gene match: 10. CDR3 coding DNA: TGTGCCAGCGGAAGACAGGGCCCGAGCTCTGGAAACACCATATATTTT. Amino acid sequence: CASGRQGPSSGNTIYF.

The sample holds many counts of this clonotype. At one end, the junction sequence differs from germline, possibly due to a read error. The chain recombines TRBV5-1 with TRBJ2-7; TRBD2 is a possible D gene (5 bases). Germline V CDR1 and CDR2: SGHRS, YFSETQ. The CDR3 loop spans 13 amino acids. The CDR3: CASSLASSYEQYF. For the CDR3, the DNA is TGTGCCAGCAGCTTAGCGTCAAGTTACGAGCAGTACTTC.